This TCR beta chain was sequenced during a study of human T cells and chemical hapten exposure. Time point described: patch test 1, 2 weeks after DPC sensitization. The sample's treatment: therapeutic diphenylcyclopropenone sensitization with weekly scalp DPC. TCRdb redid the calling of the RACE reads with MiXCR, one entry per CDR3 protein. The table lists around 77,000 distinct CDR3 sequences, 7.5% to 10% of them singletons, with roughly 3.3% in the top ten. Between the trimmed V and J ends, which lost 4 bases and 5 bases, there was a span of 15 bases. From germline, CDR1 is SGHRS and CDR2 YFSETQ. This CDR3 has 14 residues. This clonotype was counted ten times or more.

The chain joins TRBV5-1 to TRBJ1-1, with D tentatively TRBD1 (5 bases). This sequence was found in a woman in her 40s with alopecia areata. Some clones in this sample may be carry-over from other donors' samples. The sample in question was whole blood, obtained in connection with sensitization to the hapten diphenylcyclopropenone (DPC). CDR3 DNA sequence: TGCGCCAGCAGCCCTGGGACGGTTGGGACTGAAGCTTTCTTT. Protein: CASSPGTVGTEAFF.